This T cell receptor beta chain was identified in a study of cytomegalovirus exposure and HLA in healthy donors. This clone appeared a single time. Libraries were prepared by immunoSEQ multiplex PCR; TCRdb keeps only in-frame clonotypes and omits some of them. This sample has 100,000 to 150,000 clones; roughly 90% occur once, and the top ten carry around 1.9%. This CDR3 comprises 13 residues. Germline V CDR1 and CDR2: KGHSH, LQKENI. Between the trimmed V and J ends, which lost 3 bases and 5 bases, there was a span of 10 bases. The chain recombines TRBV18 with TRBJ1-1, with unresolved D. Sequenced input: PBMCs. The clonotype was recovered from a woman aged 18-29 years in good health and CMV-seronegative. Here the CDR3 DNA reads TGTGCCAGCTCACCCTCTTCTAGAACTGAAGCTTTCTTT. This sequence encodes CASSPSSRTEAFF.